The entry below describes one T cell receptor beta chain. CDR1 and CDR2 from the germline V gene are SEHNR and FQNEAQ (reference sequence). The germline V and J ends were trimmed by 5 bases and 3 bases, with 8 bases remaining between them. The CDR3 is 13 residues long. The sample is drawn from a study of blood T cell repertoires in COVID-19. Clones were read by immunoSEQ multiplex PCR, and TCRdb kept only the in-frame ones, dropping some. The profile shows under 200,000 clones, roughly 88% of them singletons. V and J are TRBV7-9 and TRBJ1-3; D may be TRBD1 (5 bases). Sequencing used peripheral blood. This sequence was found in a man aged 60-69 years who had recovered from COVID-19. The CDR3 reads CASSPGGGNTIYF. The CDR3 region has the DNA TGTGCCAGCAGCCCCGGGGGTGGAAACACCATATATTTT.